This TCR beta chain emerged from a study of blood T cell repertoires in COVID-19. The CDR3 runs to 14 residues. CDR1 and CDR2 from the germline V gene are SGHVS and FNYEAQ. V dropped 4 bases and J dropped 8 bases, with 14 bases sitting between them. Assay: immunoSEQ multiplex PCR; the TCRdb copy retains only in-frame clones and omits some. Among about 200,000 clones listed, approximately 80% were seen once. This sequence was found in a woman in her sixties or seventies with acute COVID-19. The chain links TRBV7-6 to TRBJ1-4; tentatively, D is TRBD1 (5 bases). The material sequenced was PBMCs or T cells enriched from blood (not recorded which). The CDR3 coding sequence is TGTGCCAGCAGCTCAGGGCCATGGGCCGAAAAACTGTTTTTT. Its protein is CASSSGPWAEKLFF.